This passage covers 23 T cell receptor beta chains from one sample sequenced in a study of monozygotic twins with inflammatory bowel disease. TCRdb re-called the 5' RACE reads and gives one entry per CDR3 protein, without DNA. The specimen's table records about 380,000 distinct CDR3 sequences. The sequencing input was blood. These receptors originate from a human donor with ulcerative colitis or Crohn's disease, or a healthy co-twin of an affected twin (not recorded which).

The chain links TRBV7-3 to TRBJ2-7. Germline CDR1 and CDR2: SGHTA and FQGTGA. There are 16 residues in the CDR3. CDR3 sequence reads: CASQIGSSWVPYEQYF.

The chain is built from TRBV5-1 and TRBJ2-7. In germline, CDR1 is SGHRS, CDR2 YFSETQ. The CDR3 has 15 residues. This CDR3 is CASSLEGFPYERQYF.

This chain's CDR3 is CASSLGEIDNNEQFF. The V call is TRBV5-6, the J call TRBJ2-1; TCRdb calls TRBD2, which cannot be checked without DNA. Germline CDR1 reads SGHDT; CDR2 reads YYEEEE. This CDR3 has 15 residues.

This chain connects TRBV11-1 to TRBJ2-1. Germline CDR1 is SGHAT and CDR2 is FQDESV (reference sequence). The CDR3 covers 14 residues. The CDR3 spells CASSPTLEFNEQFF.

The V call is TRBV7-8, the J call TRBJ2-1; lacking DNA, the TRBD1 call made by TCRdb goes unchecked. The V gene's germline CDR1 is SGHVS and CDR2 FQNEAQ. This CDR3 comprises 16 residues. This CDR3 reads CASSPTDRGTYNEQFF.

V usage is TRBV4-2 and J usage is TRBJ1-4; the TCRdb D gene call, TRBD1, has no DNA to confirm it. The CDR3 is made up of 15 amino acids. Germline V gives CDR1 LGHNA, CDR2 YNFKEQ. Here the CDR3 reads CASSQVGTGNEKLFF.

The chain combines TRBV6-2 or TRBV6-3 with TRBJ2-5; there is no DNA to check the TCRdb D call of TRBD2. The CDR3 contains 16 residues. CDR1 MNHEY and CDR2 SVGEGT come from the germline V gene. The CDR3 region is CASNLQRPGLQETQYF.

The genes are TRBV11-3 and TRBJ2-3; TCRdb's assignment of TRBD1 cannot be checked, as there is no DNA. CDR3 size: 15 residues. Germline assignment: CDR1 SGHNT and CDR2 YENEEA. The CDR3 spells CASSLGQGPTDTQYF.

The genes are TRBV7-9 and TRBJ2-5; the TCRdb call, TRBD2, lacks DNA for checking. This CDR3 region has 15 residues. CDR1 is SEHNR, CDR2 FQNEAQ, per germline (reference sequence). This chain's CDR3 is CASSLGTSLGETQYF.

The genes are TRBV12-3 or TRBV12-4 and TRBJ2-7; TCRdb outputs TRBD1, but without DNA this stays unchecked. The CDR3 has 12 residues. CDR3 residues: CASSGQPYEQYF.

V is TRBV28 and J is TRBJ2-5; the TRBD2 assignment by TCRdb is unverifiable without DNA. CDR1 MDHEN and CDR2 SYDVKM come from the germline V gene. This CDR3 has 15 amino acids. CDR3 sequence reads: CASSFSPRQQETQYF.

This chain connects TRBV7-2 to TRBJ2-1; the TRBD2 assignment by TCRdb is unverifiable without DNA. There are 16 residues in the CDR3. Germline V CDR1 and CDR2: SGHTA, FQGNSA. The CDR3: CASSLRRSGGNNEQFF.

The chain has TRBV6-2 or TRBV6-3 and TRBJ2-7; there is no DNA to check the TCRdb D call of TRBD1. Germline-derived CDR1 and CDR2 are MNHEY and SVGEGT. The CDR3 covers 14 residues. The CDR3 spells CASSYAGHTYEQYF.

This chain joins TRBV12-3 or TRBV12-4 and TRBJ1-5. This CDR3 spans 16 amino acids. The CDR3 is CASSSLGSHSNQPQHF.

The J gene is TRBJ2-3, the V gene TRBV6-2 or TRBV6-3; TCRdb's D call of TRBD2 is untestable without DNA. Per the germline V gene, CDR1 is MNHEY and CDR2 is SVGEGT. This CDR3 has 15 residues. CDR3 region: CASSYGSGDTDTQYF.

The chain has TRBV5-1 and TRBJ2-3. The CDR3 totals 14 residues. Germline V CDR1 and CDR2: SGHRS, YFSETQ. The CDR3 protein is CATQRIPSTDTQYF. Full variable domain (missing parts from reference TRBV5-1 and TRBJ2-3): KAGVTQTPRYLIKTRGQQVTLSCSPISGHRSVSWYQQTPGQGLQFLFEYFSETQRNKGNFPGRFSGRQFSNSRSEMNVSTLELGDSALYLCATQRIPSTDTQYFGPGTRLTVL.

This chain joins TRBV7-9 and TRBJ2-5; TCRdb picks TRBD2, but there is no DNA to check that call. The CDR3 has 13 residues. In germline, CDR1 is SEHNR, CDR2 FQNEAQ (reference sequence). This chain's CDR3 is CASRLVPPETQYF.

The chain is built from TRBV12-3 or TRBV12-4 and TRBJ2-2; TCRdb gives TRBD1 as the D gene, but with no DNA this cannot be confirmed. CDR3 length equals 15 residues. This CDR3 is CASSPTRGNTGELFF.

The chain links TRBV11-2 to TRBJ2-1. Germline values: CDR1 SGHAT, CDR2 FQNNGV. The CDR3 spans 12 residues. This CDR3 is CASSQNTLEQFF.

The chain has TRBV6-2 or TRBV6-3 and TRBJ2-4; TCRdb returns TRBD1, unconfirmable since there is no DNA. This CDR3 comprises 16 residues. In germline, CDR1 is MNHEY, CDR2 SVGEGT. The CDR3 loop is CASSPGPNRAKNIQYF.

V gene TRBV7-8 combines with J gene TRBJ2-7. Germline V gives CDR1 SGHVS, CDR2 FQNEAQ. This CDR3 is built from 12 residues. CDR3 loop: CASSFLNYEQYF.

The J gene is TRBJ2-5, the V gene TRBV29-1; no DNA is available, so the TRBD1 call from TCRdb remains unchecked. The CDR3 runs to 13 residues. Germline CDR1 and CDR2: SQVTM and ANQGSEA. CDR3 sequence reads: CSVEVTGPETQYF.

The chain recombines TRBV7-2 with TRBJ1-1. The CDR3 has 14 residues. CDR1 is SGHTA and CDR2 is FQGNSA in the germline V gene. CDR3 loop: CASSLGRSNTEAFF.